This T cell receptor beta chain derives from a study of beta chain features in type 1 diabetes. On the study more broadly: Age and gender were similar between patients and healthy donors, as were cell yields.

What was sequenced were expressed TCRB transcripts, since all of the isolated RNA had been reverse transcribed. The table came from immunoSEQ multiplex PCR; TCRdb's copy has only in-frame clones and leaves some out. The table shows around 250,000 clones, with 27% occurring only once. Researchers reported sorting CD4+ naive, central memory, regulatory and stem cell-like memory cells via CD45RO/CCR7/CD25/CD127/CD95/CD27. The V end was cut by 4 bases, the J end by 4 bases, with 16 bases between. This CDR3 spans 15 amino acids. Germline CDR1 is SQVTM and CDR2 is ANQGSEA. This clone was detected only a few times. As yet, its antigen is unknown. Study results and caveats: TCRB CDR3 length was moderately but significantly reduced in all four CD4+ subsets of Type 1 diabetes patients.

The sequence came from a man aged 25 to 40 in good health. The V and J genes are TRBV29-1 and TRBJ2-2; D is possibly TRBD2 (6 bases). Sequenced material: central memory CD4+ T cells from blood. CDR3 loop: CSVVSGARSTGELFF. The DNA for the CDR3 is TGCAGCGTTGTGTCGGGAGCGAGGAGCACCGGGGAGCTGTTTTTT.